This T cell receptor beta chain was captured by sequencing in a study of Ad26.COV2.S vaccination and SARS-CoV-2 variants. Whole-study context: The Ad26.COV2.S arm of the COV1001 trial was where the donor was placed. Into the muscle, Ad26.COV2.S was dosed once or twice, 56 days apart.

Study outcomes and limitations: Substantial breadth in spike-specific CD8+ and CD4+ T cell responses was reportedly seen after vaccination.

Data came from immunoSEQ multiplex PCR; TCRdb stores just in-frame clones and leaves some out. The sample yields about 400,000 clones, about 88% seen once. With 0 bases clipped from V and 7 bases from J, the junction kept 21 bases outside the gene matches. The germline CDR1 and CDR2 sequences are SGHVS and FNYEAQ. The CDR3 runs to 22 residues. Worth noting for this clone: The antigen is unknown.

Sample treatment: roughly 18 received Ad26.COV2.S at low or high dose, single or two shots; about 5 received placebo; per-sample allocation not given. The samples were gathered on day 63 after the first injection of vaccine or placebo. Recruitment in Boston yielded a donor of adult age, 18-55 years. The starting material was peripheral blood, obtained in a trial of Ad26.COV2.S vaccine versus placebo. This chain links TRBV7-6 with TRBJ2-1; 13 bases fit TRBD2. The clonotype comes from a person between 18 and 65 years old who received the Ad26.COV2.S COVID-19 vaccine or a placebo. CDR3 DNA sequence: TGTGCCAGCAGCTTAGCCTTGGCGTACCGGACTAGCGGGAGCGGTGGGCTTAATGAGCAGTTCTTC. Amino acids: CASSLALAYRTSGSGGLNEQFF. The entire variable domain, with the rest obtained from reference TRBV7-6 and TRBJ2-1, is as follows: GAGVSQSPRYKVTKRGQDVALRCDPISGHVSLYWYRQALGQGPEFLTYFNYEAQQDKSGLPNDRFSAERPEGSISTLTIQRTEQRDSAMYRCASSLALAYRTSGSGGLNEQFFGPGTRLTVL.